Presented here are 28 T cell receptor beta chains from one specimen sequenced in a study of CXCR3-negative and CXCR3-positive naive CD8 T cells. Carrying UMI labels, the TRB cDNA libraries were prepared through 5' RACE. Using the 5' RACE reads, TCRdb records one entry per CDR3 protein without DNA. Its listing shows 45,000 to 65,000 distinct CDR3 sequences. Sequencing was carried out using memory CD8+ T cells from blood. The source of these receptors is a human donor in good health. Some clones in this sample may be carry-over from other donors' samples.

The V call is TRBV9, the J call TRBJ2-5; the TCRdb call, TRBD1, lacks DNA for checking. This CDR3 is 16 amino acids long. CDR1 and CDR2 (germline): SGDLS, YYNGEE. CDR3 protein: CASSVGNGGRTETQYF.

V usage is TRBV9 and J usage is TRBJ2-7; TCRdb selects TRBD1, and the lack of DNA leaves this call unchecked. Germline CDR1 is SGDLS and CDR2 is YYNGEE. The CDR3 runs to 14 residues. CDR3 loop: CASTLGQGNYEQYF.

This sequence joins TRBV7-9 and TRBJ2-7. Looked up from germline, CDR1 is SEHNR and CDR2 is FQNEAQ (reference sequence). The CDR3 is 15 residues long. The CDR3 region is CASSLSRSGEYEQYF.

The CDR3 protein is CASSQPPENYGYTF. V usage is TRBV23-1 and J usage is TRBJ1-2. TRBV23-1 is identified as an open reading frame with a role that is uncertain. The CDR3 is made up of 14 amino acids.

V gene TRBV29-1 combines with J gene TRBJ2-7; there is no DNA to check the TCRdb D call of TRBD2. Germline loops: CDR1 SQVTM, CDR2 ANQGSEA. The CDR3 has 13 amino acids. The CDR3 here is CSVEDSGGYEQYF.

V is TRBV28 and J is TRBJ2-7; the D call from TCRdb, TRBD1, cannot be confirmed without DNA. Germline CDR1 is MDHEN and CDR2 is SYDVKM. The CDR3 totals 14 residues. CDR3 sequence reads: CASRQGTASYEQYF.

V is TRBV4-2 and J is TRBJ1-1. This CDR3 is 17 amino acids long. Per the germline V gene, CDR1 is LGHNA and CDR2 is YNFKEQ. CDR3: CASSQDHLLGGSTEAFF.

This rearrangement joins TRBV27 to TRBJ2-7; the D call from TCRdb, TRBD1, cannot be confirmed without DNA. The CDR3 spans 15 residues. Germline V lookup: CDR1 MNHEY, CDR2 SMNVEV (reference sequence). The CDR3 loop reads CASSLSDRGPYEQYF.

This chain connects TRBV28 to TRBJ2-3; TCRdb names TRBD2, which stays unverified in the absence of DNA. This CDR3 region has 15 residues. Germline assignment: CDR1 MDHEN and CDR2 SYDVKM. CDR3 sequence: CASRGSGGPTDTQYF. The full variable domain, rest sourced from reference TRBV28 and TRBJ2-3, is DVKVTQSSRYLVKRTGEKVFLECVQDMDHENMFWYRQDPGLGLRLIYFSYDVKMKEKGDIPEGYSVSREKKERFSLILESASTNQTSMYLCASRGSGGPTDTQYFGPGTRLTVL.

This chain joins TRBV12-3 or TRBV12-4 and TRBJ1-5. This CDR3 comprises 14 residues. CDR3 residues: CASSLGVGYQPQHF.

The CDR3 here is CSVGQGNGYTF. This chain uses TRBV29-1 with TRBJ1-2; TCRdb names TRBD1, which stays unverified in the absence of DNA. This CDR3 contains 11 residues. Germline CDR1 is SQVTM and CDR2 is ANQGSEA. The full variable domain, in which reference TRBV29-1 and TRBJ1-2 provide the parts outside the CDR3, is SAVISQKPSRDICQRGTSLTIQCQVDSQVTMMFWYRQQPGQSLTLIATANQGSEATYESGFVIDKFPISRPNLTFSTLTVSNMSPEDSSIYLCSVGQGNGYTFGSGTRLTVV.

V usage is TRBV5-5 and J usage is TRBJ2-7; TCRdb returns TRBD1, unconfirmable since there is no DNA. Germline-derived CDR1 and CDR2 are SGHKS and YYEKEE (reference sequence). This CDR3 has 13 amino acids. The CDR3 protein is CASSFLGGYEQYF.

The J gene is TRBJ2-7, the V gene TRBV20-1; the TRBD1 assignment by TCRdb is unverifiable without DNA. The germline gives CDR1 DFQATT, CDR2 SNEGSKA (reference sequence). CDR3 size: 14 residues. Here the CDR3 reads CSAKPGQGYYEQYF.

V gene TRBV6-2 or TRBV6-3 combines with J gene TRBJ2-1; the D gene TCRdb calls, TRBD2, cannot be checked with no DNA. Germline CDR1 and CDR2: MNHEY and SVGEGT. The CDR3 runs to 14 residues. This CDR3 reads CASSIGLAGNEQFF.

The chain joins TRBV24-1 to TRBJ1-5. This CDR3 contains 14 residues. CDR1 KGHDR and CDR2 SFDVKD come from the germline V gene. CDR3 amino acids: CATSERGWAQPQHF.

The rearrangement joins TRBV27 to TRBJ1-5. CDR3 length: 15 residues. The germline gives CDR1 MNHEY, CDR2 SMNVEV (reference sequence). The CDR3 here is CASSLTGIGNQPQHF.

The chain recombines TRBV14 with TRBJ2-1; lacking DNA, the TRBD2 call made by TCRdb goes unchecked. The CDR3 is made up of 11 amino acids. The germline V gene encodes CDR1 SGHDN and CDR2 FVKESK. The CDR3 protein is CASSPGDQPFF.

The V gene is TRBV7-9, the J gene TRBJ2-1; lacking DNA, the TRBD1 call made by TCRdb goes unchecked. This CDR3 spans 12 amino acids. The germline V gene has CDR1 SEHNR and CDR2 FQNEAQ (reference sequence). This CDR3 is CASGQFYNEQFF.

The chain has TRBV7-2 and TRBJ1-2; absent DNA, TCRdb's TRBD1 call cannot be checked. The germline V gene has CDR1 SGHTA and CDR2 FQGNSA. There are 13 residues in the CDR3. The CDR3: CASSPPYNYGYTF.

The chain is built from TRBV27 and TRBJ2-1; lacking DNA, the TRBD1 call made by TCRdb goes unchecked. The CDR3 loop spans 16 amino acids. Germline V gene lookup returns CDR1 MNHEY and CDR2 SMNVEV (reference sequence). CDR3 sequence reads: CASSVQGATIYNEQFF.

J is TRBJ2-5 and V is TRBV6-2 or TRBV6-3; TCRdb picks TRBD1, but there is no DNA to check that call. Germline loops: CDR1 MNHEY, CDR2 SVGEGT. This CDR3 has 17 residues. The CDR3 loop reads CASSYPPHTDLGETQYF.

The genes are TRBV5-1 and TRBJ2-1; TCRdb returns TRBD2, unconfirmable since there is no DNA. CDR1 and CDR2 (germline): SGHRS, YFSETQ. The CDR3 has 16 amino acids. CDR3 sequence: CASSLEASGGVNEQFF. The complete variable domain, with remaining parts taken from reference TRBV5-1 and TRBJ2-1, reads KAGVTQTPRYLIKTRGQQVTLSCSPISGHRSVSWYQQTPGQGLQFLFEYFSETQRNKGNFPGRFSGRQFSNSRSEMNVSTLELGDSALYLCASSLEASGGVNEQFFGPGTRLTVL.

The rearrangement joins TRBV6-5 to TRBJ1-2; TCRdb designates TRBD1, a call that cannot be tested without DNA. This CDR3 has 14 residues. Germline V gene lookup returns CDR1 MNHEY and CDR2 SVGAGI. The CDR3 spells CASSWAPVKDGYTF.

This chain connects TRBV2 to TRBJ2-1. The CDR3 consists of 15 residues. Germline CDR1 SNHLY, CDR2 FYNNEI. The CDR3 protein is CASSPPEGYYNEQFF.

V and J are TRBV7-9 and TRBJ1-4. The CDR3 extends over 13 amino acids. Germline V gene sequence: CDR1 SEHNR, CDR2 FQNEAQ (reference sequence). The chain's CDR3 is CASLPEASEKLFF.

The chain couples TRBV25-1 to TRBJ2-7; TCRdb lists TRBD2, though no DNA is available to test this call. CDR1 is MGHDK, CDR2 SYGVNS, per germline. This CDR3 has 14 residues. This CDR3 is CASSEQRGIYEQYF.

The V and J genes are TRBV5-1 and TRBJ2-1. This CDR3 has 11 amino acids. Germline-derived CDR1 and CDR2 are SGHRS and YFSETQ. This CDR3 reads CASTQYNEQFF.

The CDR3: CATSNAGPGEQYF. The chain recombines TRBV15 with TRBJ2-7; checking the TCRdb D call of TRBD1 is not possible without DNA. The length of the CDR3 is 13 residues. CDR1 and CDR2 from the germline V gene are LNHNV and YYDKDF (reference sequence).